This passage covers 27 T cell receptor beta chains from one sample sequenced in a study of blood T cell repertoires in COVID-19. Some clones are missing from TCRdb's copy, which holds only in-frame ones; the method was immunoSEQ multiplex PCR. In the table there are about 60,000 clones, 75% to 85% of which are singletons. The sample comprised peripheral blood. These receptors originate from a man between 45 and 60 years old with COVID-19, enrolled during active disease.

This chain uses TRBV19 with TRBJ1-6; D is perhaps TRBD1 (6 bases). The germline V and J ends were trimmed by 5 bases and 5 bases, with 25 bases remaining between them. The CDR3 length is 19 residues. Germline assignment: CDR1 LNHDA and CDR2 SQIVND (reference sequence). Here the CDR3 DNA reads TGTGCCAGTAGTCCCGGGACATGGACCCTCCCGGGTGATAATTCACCCCTCCACTTT. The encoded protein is CASSPGTWTLPGDNSPLHF.

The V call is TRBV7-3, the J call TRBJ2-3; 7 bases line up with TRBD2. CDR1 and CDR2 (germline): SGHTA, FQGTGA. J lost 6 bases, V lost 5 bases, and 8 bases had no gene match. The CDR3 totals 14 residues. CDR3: CASSQGLGGDTQYF. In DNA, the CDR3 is TGTGCCAGCAGCCAGGGACTCGGGGGGGATACGCAGTATTTT. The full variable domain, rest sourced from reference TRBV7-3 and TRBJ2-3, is GAGVSQTPSNKVTEKGKYVELRCDPISGHTALYWYRQSLGQGPEFLIYFQGTGAADDSGLPNDRFFAVRPEGSVSTLKIQRTERGDSAVYLCASSQGLGGDTQYFGPGTRLTVL.

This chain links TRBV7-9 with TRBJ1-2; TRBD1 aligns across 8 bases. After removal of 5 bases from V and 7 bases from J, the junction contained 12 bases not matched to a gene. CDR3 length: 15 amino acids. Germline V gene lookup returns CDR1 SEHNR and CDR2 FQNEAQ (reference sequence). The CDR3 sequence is CASSPVAGGWSGYTF. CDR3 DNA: TGTGCCAGCAGCCCCGTGGCAGGGGGCTGGAGTGGCTACACCTTC.

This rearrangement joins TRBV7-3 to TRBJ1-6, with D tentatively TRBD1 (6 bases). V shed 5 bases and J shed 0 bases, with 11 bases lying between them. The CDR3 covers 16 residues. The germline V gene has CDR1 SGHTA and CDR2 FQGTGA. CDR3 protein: CASSQGQPSYNSPLHF. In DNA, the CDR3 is TGTGCCAGCAGCCAAGGACAGCCCTCCTATAATTCACCCCTCCACTTT.

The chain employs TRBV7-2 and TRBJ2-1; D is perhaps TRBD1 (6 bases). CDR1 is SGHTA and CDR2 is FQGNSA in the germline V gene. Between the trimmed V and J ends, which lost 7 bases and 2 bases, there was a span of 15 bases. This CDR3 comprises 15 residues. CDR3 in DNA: TGTGCCAGCACCACGACAGGCCCAACCTACAATGAGCAGTTCTTC. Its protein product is CASTTTGPTYNEQFF.

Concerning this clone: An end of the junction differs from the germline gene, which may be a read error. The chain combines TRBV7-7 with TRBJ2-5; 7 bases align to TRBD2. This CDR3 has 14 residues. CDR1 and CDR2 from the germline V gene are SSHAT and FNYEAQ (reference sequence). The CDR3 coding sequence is TGTGCTAGCAGCCCGCTAGCGGTTCAAGAGACCCAGTACTTC. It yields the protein CASSPLAVQETQYF. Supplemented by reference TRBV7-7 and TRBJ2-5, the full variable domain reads GAGVSQSPRYKVTKRGQDVTLRCDPISSHATLYWYQQALGQGPEFLTYFNYEAQPDKSGLPSDRFSAERPEGSISTLTIQRTEQRDSAMYRCASSPLAVQETQYFGPGTRLLVL.

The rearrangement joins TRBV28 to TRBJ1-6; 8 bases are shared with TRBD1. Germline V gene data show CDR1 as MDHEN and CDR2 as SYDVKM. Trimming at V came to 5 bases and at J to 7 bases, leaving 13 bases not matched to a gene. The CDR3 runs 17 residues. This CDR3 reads CASSPSGQGRRNSPLHF. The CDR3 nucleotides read TGTGCCAGCAGTCCCTCCGGACAGGGTCGGCGGAATTCACCCCTCCACTTT. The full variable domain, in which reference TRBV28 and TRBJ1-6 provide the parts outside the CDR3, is DVKVTQSSRYLVKRTGEKVFLECVQDMDHENMFWYRQDPGLGLRLIYFSYDVKMKEKGDIPEGYSVSREKKERFSLILESASTNQTSMYLCASSPSGQGRRNSPLHFGNGTRLTVT.

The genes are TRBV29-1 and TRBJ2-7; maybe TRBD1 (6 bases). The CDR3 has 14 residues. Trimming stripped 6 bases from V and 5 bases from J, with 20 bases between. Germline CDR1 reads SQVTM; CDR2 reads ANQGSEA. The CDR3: CSVSRQDLTDEQYF. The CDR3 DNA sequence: TGCAGCGTGTCACGACAGGATTTGACGGACGAGCAGTACTTC.

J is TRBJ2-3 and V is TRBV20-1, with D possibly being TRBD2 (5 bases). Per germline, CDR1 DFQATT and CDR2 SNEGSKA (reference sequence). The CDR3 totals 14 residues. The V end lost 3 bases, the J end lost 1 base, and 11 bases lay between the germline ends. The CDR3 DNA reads TGCAGTGCTAGTAGCGAAGGAGGCACAGATACGCAGTATTTT. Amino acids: CSASSEGGTDTQYF.

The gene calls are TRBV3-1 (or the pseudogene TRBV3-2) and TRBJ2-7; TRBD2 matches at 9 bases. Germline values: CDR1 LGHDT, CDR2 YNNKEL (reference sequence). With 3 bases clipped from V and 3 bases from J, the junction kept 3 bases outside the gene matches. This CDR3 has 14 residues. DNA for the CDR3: TGTGCCAGCAGCCAGGGGACTAGCAGCTACGAGCAGTACTTC. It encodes CASSQGTSSYEQYF.

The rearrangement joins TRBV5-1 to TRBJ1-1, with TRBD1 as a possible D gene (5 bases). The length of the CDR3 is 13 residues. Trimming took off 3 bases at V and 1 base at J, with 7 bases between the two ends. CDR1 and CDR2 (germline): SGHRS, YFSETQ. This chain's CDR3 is CASSWGENTEAFF. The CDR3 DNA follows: TGCGCCAGCAGCTGGGGGGAGAACACTGAAGCTTTCTTT.

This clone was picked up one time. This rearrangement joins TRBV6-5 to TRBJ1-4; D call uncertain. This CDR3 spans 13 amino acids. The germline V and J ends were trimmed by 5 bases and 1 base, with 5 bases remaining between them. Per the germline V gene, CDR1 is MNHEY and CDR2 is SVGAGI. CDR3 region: CASSPGTNEKLFF. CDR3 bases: TGTGCCAGCAGTCCGGGAACTAATGAAAAACTGTTTTTT.

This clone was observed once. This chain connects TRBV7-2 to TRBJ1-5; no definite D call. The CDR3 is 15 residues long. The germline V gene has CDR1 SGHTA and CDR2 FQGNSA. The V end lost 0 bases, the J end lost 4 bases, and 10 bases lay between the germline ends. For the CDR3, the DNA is TGTGCCAGCAGCTTAGCGAGCAGGAATAATCAGCCCCAGCATTTT. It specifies CASSLASRNNQPQHF.

CDR3 DNA sequence: TGTGCCAGCTCACCACGGCGGGCCCCCTCCTACGAGCAGTACTTC. As protein: CASSPRRAPSYEQYF. The chain recombines TRBV18 with TRBJ2-7, with a weak D call TRBD2 (5 bases). V was pared by 1 base and J by 0 bases, with 10 bases between. The V gene's germline CDR1 is KGHSH and CDR2 LQKENI. The CDR3 extends over 15 amino acids.

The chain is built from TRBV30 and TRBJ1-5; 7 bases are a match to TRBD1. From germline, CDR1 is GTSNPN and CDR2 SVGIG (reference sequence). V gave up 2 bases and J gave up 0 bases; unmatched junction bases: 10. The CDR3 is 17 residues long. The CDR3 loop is CAWSFDRVGNSNQPQHF. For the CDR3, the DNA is TGTGCCTGGAGTTTTGACAGGGTGGGAAATAGCAATCAGCCCCAGCATTTT.

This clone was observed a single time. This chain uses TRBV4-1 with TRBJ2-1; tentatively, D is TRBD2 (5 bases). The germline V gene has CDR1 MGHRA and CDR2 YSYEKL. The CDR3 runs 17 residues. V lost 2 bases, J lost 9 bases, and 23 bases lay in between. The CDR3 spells CASSQTGASKAISEQFF. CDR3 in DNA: TGCGCCAGCAGCCAAACCGGAGCTAGCAAGGCGATAAGTGAGCAGTTCTTC.

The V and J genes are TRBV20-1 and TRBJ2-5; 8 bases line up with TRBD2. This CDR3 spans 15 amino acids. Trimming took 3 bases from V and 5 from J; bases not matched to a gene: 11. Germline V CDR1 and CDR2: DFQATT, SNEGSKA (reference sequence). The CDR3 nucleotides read TGCAGTGCTAGTAGGGACGGGAGGGCCTGGGAGACCCAGTACTTC. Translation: CSASRDGRAWETQYF.

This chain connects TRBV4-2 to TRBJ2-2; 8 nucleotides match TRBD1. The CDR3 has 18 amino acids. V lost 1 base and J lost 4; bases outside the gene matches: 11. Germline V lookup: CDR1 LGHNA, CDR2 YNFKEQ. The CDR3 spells CASSQAKAGGLATGELFF. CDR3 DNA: TGTGCCAGCAGCCAAGCCAAGGCAGGGGGCTTAGCCACCGGGGAGCTGTTTTTT.

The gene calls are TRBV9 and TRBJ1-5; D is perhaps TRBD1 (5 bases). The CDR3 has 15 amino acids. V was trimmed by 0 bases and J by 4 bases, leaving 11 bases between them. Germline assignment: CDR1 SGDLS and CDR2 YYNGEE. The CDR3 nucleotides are TGTGCCAGCAGCGTAGGAGACAGAGATAATCAGCCCCAGCATTTT. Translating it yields CASSVGDRDNQPQHF.

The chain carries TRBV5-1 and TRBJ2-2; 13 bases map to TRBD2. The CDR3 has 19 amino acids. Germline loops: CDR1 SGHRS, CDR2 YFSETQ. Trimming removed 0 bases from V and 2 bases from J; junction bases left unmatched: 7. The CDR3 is CASSLAPGLAGTNTGELFF. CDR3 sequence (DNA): TGCGCCAGCAGCTTGGCCCCGGGACTAGCGGGAACAAACACCGGGGAGCTGTTTTTT.

The CDR3 is CASSPMGQGINEQYF. The CDR3 coding sequence is TGTGCCAGTAGTCCCATGGGACAGGGTATCAACGAGCAGTACTTC. The J gene is TRBJ2-7, the V gene TRBV19; 9 bases agree with TRBD1. The CDR3 is made up of 15 amino acids. V lost 5 bases, J lost 5 bases, and 10 bases stayed unmatched. In germline, CDR1 is LNHDA, CDR2 SQIVND (reference sequence). Together with reference TRBV19 and TRBJ2-7, the CDR3 gives the full variable domain: DGGITQSPKYLFRKEGQNVTLSCEQNLNHDAMYWYRQDPGQGLRLIYYSQIVNDFQKGDIAEGYSVSREKKESFPLTVTSAQKNPTAFYLCASSPMGQGINEQYFGPGTRLTVT.

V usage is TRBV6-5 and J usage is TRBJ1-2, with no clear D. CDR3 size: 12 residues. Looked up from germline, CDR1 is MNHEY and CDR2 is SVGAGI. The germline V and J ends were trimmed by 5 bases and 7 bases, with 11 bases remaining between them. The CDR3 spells CASSRDLGGYTF. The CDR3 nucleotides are TGTGCCAGCAGTAGAGATCTAGGTGGCTACACCTTC.

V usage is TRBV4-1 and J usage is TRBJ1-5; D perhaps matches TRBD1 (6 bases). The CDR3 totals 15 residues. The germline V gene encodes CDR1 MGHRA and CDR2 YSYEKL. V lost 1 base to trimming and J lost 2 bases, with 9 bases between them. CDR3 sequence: CASSQASGGNQPQHF. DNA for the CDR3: TGCGCCAGCAGCCAAGCATCAGGGGGCAATCAGCCCCAGCATTTT.

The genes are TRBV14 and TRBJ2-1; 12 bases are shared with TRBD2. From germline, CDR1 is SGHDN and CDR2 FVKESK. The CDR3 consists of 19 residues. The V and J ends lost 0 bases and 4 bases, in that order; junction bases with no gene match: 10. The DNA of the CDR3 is TGTGCCAGCAGCCAAGAATCTAGCGGGAGGGCCCGGCGTTACAATGAGCAGTTCTTC. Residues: CASSQESSGRARRYNEQFF. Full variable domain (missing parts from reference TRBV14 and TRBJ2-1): EAGVTQFPSHSVIEKGQTVTLRCDPISGHDNLYWYRRVMGKEIKFLLHFVKESKQDESGMPNNRFLAERTGGTYSTLKVQPAELEDSGVYFCASSQESSGRARRYNEQFFGPGTRLTVL.

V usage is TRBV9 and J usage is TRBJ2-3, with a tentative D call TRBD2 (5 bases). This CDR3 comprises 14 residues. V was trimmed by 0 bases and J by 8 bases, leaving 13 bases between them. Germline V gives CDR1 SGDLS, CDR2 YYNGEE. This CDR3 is CASSVAPLEGTQYF. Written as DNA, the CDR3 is TGTGCCAGCAGCGTAGCCCCCTTAGAGGGTACGCAGTATTTT.

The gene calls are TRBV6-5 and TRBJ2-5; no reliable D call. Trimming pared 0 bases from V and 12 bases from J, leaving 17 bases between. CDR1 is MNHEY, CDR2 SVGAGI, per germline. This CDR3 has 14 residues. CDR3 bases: TGTGCCAGCAGTTACTCGATTCTCGAACCGCGAAAGTACTTC. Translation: CASSYSILEPRKYF.

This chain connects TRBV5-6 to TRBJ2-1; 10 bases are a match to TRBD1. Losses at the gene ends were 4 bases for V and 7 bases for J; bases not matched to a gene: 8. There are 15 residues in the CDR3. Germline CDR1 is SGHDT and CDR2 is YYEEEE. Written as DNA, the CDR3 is TGTGCCAGCAGCCGAATCCGGGACAGGGGTAATGAGCAGTTCTTC. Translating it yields CASSRIRDRGNEQFF.